This TCR beta chain was identified in a study of blood T cell repertoires in COVID-19 (TCRdb year 2020). The study in broad terms: Collaborator samples came from the United States, Italy and Spain and covered acute and convalescent phases of COVID-19. The material from the prospective study consisted of cDNA or gDNA derived from T cells, B-cell-depleted T cells, or PBMCs. The sample metadata nearly always contained a de-identified subject ID, COVID-19 status, age in years and sex. The repertoires were made available in a free public database intended to serve as a resource for research on the immune response to SARS-CoV-2. Samples came from the ongoing ImmuneRACE study (first 160 participants) plus 1,254 subjects from 6 global collaborators. Where available, HLA class I and class II types were taken from metadata supplied by the sample provider and were not determined by assay-based typing. Subjects who had been exposed to COVID-19, were actively infected with it, or had recovered from it provided the deeply sampled blood TCRbeta repertoires that made up the dataset. What the study reported, not specific to this receptor: The quantity of clinical and demographic metadata differed by source and by participant and was supplied without curation.

Whole blood was collected in K2EDTA tubes by collaborating institutions according to the institutions' own protocols. For TCRbeta analysis, collaborators shipped samples as frozen whole blood, isolated PBMCs, or DNA extracted from either of those sample types. TCRbeta CDR3 regions were amplified from genomic DNA using the immunoSEQ Assay, a bias-controlled multiplex PCR. The source study handled its data this way. The number of nucleated cells in each sample was estimated by amplification of reference gene primers within the assay. To quantify the absolute abundance of each unique TCRbeta CDR3 rearrangement, sequence reads were collapsed and filtered. For each sample, productive Simpson clonality was calculated as the square root of Simpson's diversity index over productive rearrangements. Imported from immuneACCESS, the table was reduced by TCRdb to in-frame sequences with V and J called. These copies leave out some clones; in studies compared against another copy, an unresolved V gene accounts for under half, and the cause of the remainder is not known. The V and J calls and clone size were taken over from that table, and D and trimming were inferred from the DNA. The sample table holds about 200,000 clones, of which about 85% were seen once. Around 5.2% of the sample lies in the top ten.

A word on this clone: Its antigen is unknown. No base quality information exists; no much larger clone differs at one position.

Sample: peripheral blood. The sequence was obtained from a woman at least 80 years old with acute or convalescent COVID-19.

The CDR3 has the sequence CAGGTAFNSPLHF. The DNA reads as follows: TGTGCCGGCGGGACAGCATTTAATTCACCCCTCCACTTT. The chain is made from TRBV2 and TRBJ1-6; 7 central bases correspond to TRBD1. V ends up 11 bases short and J 6 bases short, with an unmatched junction base count of 7. The germline V gene provides CDR1 SNHLY and CDR2 FYNNEI. The CDR3 goes from the cysteine to the phenylalanine over 13 residues. Only the CDR3 portion is preserved as DNA: 39 bases, with reading frame beginning at the first base.